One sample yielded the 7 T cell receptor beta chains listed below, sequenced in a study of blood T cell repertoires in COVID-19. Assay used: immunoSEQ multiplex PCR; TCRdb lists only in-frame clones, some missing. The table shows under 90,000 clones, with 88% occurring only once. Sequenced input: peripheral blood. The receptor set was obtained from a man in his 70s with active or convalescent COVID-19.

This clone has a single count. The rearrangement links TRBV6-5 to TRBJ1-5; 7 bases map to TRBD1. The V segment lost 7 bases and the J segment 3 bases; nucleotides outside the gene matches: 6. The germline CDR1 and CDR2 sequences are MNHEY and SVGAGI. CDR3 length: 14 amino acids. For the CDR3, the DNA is TGTGCCAGCACCCTGACAGGGCTCAATCAGCCCCAGCATTTT. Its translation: CASTLTGLNQPQHF.

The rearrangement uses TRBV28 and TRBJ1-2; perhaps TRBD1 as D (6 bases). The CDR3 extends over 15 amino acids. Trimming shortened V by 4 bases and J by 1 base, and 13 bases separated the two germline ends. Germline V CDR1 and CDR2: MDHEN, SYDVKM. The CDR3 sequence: CASSSPTGFNYGYTF. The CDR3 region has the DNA TGTGCCAGCAGTTCGCCGACAGGTTTTAACTATGGCTACACCTTC.

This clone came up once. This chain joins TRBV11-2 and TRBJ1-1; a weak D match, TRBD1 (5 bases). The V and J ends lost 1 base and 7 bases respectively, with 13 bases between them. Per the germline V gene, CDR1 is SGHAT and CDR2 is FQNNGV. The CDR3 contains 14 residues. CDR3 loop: CASSLVWGVGEAFF. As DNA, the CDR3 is TGTGCCAGCAGCTTAGTGTGGGGGGTGGGTGAAGCTTTCTTT.

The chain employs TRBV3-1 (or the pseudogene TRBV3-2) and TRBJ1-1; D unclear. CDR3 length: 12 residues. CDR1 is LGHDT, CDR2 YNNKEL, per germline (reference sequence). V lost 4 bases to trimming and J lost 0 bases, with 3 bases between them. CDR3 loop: CASSLMNTEAFF. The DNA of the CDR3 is TGTGCCAGCAGCCTAATGAACACTGAAGCTTTCTTT.

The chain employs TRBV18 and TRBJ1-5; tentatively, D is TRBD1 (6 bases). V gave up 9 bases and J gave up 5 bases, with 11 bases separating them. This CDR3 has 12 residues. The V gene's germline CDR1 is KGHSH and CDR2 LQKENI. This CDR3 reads CASPQGYQPQHF. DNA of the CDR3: TGTGCCAGTCCACAGGGATATCAGCCCCAGCATTTT.

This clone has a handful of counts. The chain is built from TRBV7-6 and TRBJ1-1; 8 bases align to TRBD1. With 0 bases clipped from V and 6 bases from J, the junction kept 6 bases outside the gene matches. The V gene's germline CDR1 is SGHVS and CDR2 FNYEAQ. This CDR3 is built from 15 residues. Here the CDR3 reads CASSLARQGAAEAFF. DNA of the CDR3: TGTGCCAGCAGCTTAGCGCGGCAGGGGGCCGCTGAAGCTTTCTTT.

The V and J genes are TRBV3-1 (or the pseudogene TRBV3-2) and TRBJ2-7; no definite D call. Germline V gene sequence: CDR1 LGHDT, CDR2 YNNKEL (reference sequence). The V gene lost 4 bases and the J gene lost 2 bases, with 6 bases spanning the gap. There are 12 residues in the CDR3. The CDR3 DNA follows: TGTGCCAGCAGCCGGCCCCCCTACGAGCAGTACTTC. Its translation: CASSRPPYEQYF.